This T cell receptor beta chain was sequenced in a study of T-cell memory formation after mild COVID-19. TCRdb recomputed calls from the 5' RACE reads with MiXCR, one row per CDR3 protein. The profile shows 350,000 to 500,000 distinct CDR3 sequences, more than 15% of them singletons. This clonotype was seen only a few times. The CDR3 is 14 residues long. Per germline, CDR1 SEHNR and CDR2 FQNEAQ (reference sequence). V was clipped by 2 bases and J by 6 bases, with 13 bases between them. The chain recombines TRBV7-9 with TRBJ1-1; D call uncertain. Sample: PBMCs or a T cell subset sorted from them (not recorded which). The TCR was taken from a man aged 18 to 30 who had mild COVID-19 (a few samples of this study predate the infection). Cell type and time point are not known. This chain's CDR3 is CASSLWTGGAEAFF. CDR3 nucleotides: TGTGCCAGCAGCTTATGGACGGGTGGGGCTGAAGCTTTCTTT.